This T cell receptor beta chain was recovered during a study of radiotherapy plus CTLA-4 blockade in lung cancer. Study-level results: Following radiotherapy plus ipilimumab, tumor-derived TCR clones expanded in the blood.

This clone has just a few counts. Its specificity is unknown. CDR1 and CDR2 (germline): MNHNS, SASEGT. V shed 1 base and J 5 bases; nucleotides not matched to a gene: 9. The CDR3 has 16 residues. Libraries were prepared by immunoSEQ multiplex PCR; TCRdb keeps only in-frame clonotypes and omits some of them. The table has fewer than 150,000 clones, around 75% seen once. Sequenced material: peripheral blood, taken from a patient treated with radiotherapy plus ipilimumab. This chain links TRBV6-1 with TRBJ1-2; 8 bases align to TRBD1. The sequence came from a human donor with non-small cell lung cancer who had a partial response to radiotherapy plus ipilimumab. In DNA form, the CDR3 reads TGTGCCAGCAGTGAAGAGAAGGGACAGGCTTATTATGGCTACACCTTC. It specifies CASSEEKGQAYYGYTF.